The rows below give T cell receptor beta chains drawn from one sample of a study of blood T cell repertoires in COVID-19. The table came from immunoSEQ multiplex PCR; TCRdb's copy has only in-frame clones and leaves some out. The sample contains more than 140,000 clones, approximately 82% of which appear only once. Sequencing was done on a sample of peripheral blood. Receptors originate from a human donor in a cohort sampled during active COVID-19. The CDR3 runs from the conserved cysteine through the conserved F or W. Fields, in order: J gene, CDR3 length, V gene, CDR3 protein.

TRBJ2-1 | 15 | TRBV27 | CASSSLELSYNEQFF
TRBJ2-3 | 15 | TRBV7-2 | CASSLLREATDTQYF
TRBJ1-1 | 14 | TRBV5-8 | CASSRYRGVPEAFF
TRBJ2-2 | 15 | TRBV7-3 | CASSLLGQATGELFF
TRBJ2-4 | 21 | TRBV18 | CASSLGQGGLAGSVAKNIQYF
TRBJ1-5 | 13 | TRBV30 | CAWSVQGRQPQHF
TRBJ1-1 | 15 | TRBV7-9 | CASTHTGTENTEAFF
TRBJ2-2 | 14 | TRBV18 | CASSATGSTGELFF
TRBJ1-2 | 14 | TRBV5-6 | CASSWRTGVNGYTF
TRBJ2-3 | 17 | TRBV7-6 | CASSLSTDSISTDTQYF
TRBJ2-5 | 17 | TRBV3-1/TRBV3-2 | CASSRGLAGGTGETQYF
TRBJ2-6 | 16 | TRBV28 | CASSSGTASGANVLTF
TRBJ1-2 | 16 | TRBV6-5 | CASSYPPDTGTDGYTF
TRBJ2-5 | 15 | TRBV6-5 | CASSSDRGHGETQYF
TRBJ1-5 | 16 | TRBV19 | CASSAWDREKYQPQHF
TRBJ1-5 | 17 | TRBV30 | CAWSAARDSYSNQPQHF
TRBJ2-3 | 17 | TRBV14 | CASSQGLVGVKTDTQYF
TRBJ2-1 | 16 | TRBV7-8 | CASSSLAGGFYNEQFF
TRBJ2-2 | 17 | TRBV9 | CASSVAALAGEFGELFF
TRBJ2-7 | 17 | TRBV6-6 | CASTRSHTGTGFSEQYF
TRBJ1-1 | 13 | TRBV25-1 | CASRGTANTEAFF
TRBJ2-1 | 13 | TRBV12-3/TRBV12-4 | CASSSLSYNEQFF
TRBJ1-6 | 16 | TRBV19 | CASRIRDRVTNSPLHF
TRBJ1-6 | 14 | TRBV4-2 | CASSLQVMVSPLHF
TRBJ2-2 | 15 | TRBV28 | CASRPGGLLTGELFF
TRBJ1-2 | 12 | TRBV2 | CASTLQGYGYTF
TRBJ2-3 | 13 | TRBV14 | CASSSRGADTQYF
TRBJ2-3 | 13 | TRBV27 | CASMAGGTDTQYF
TRBJ2-7 | 12 | TRBV28 | CASASGPYEQYF
TRBJ1-2 | 17 | TRBV6-2/TRBV6-3 | CASSYSRGSVTNYGYTF
TRBJ2-1 | 13 | TRBV28 | CASSLFPRNEQFF
TRBJ2-2 | 14 | TRBV7-3 | CASSRGLAAGELFF
TRBJ2-1 | 13 | TRBV7-9 | CASKGTSKDEQFF
TRBJ2-7 | 16 | TRBV6-1 | CASSESGTGRPYEQYF
TRBJ2-1 | 14 | TRBV18 | CASSPRTSNNEQFF